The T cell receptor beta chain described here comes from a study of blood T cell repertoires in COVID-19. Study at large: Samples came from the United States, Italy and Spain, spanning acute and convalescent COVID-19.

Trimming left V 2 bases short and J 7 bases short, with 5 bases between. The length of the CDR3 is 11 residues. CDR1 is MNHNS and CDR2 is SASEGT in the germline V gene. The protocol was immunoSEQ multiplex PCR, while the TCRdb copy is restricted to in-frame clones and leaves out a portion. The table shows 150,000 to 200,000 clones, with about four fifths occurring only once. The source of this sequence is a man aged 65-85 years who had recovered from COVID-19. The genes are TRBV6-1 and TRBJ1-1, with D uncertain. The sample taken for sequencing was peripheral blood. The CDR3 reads CASSESFEAFF. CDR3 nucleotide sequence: TGTGCCAGCAGTGAAAGCTTTGAAGCTTTCTTT.